These 21 T cell receptor beta chains were sequenced from one sample in a study of CD8 T cells in Susac syndrome. Reverse transcription of about 0.5 to 1 ug RNA used random hexamers. In TCRdb, the immunoSEQ multiplex PCR reads were re-called with MiXCR into one record per CDR3 protein. This sample has under 300,000 distinct CDR3 sequences, with 96% found just once. The material sequenced was CD4+ T cells from PBMCs. The origin of the receptors is a human donor with Susac syndrome.

The chain carries TRBV11-2 and TRBJ2-3; no reliable D call. V was trimmed by 2 bases and J by 0 bases, leaving 12 bases between them. CDR1 and CDR2 (germline): SGHAT, FQNNGV. The CDR3 spans 16 residues. The CDR3 sequence is CASSLWLGGSTDTQYF. For the CDR3, the DNA is TGTGCCAGCAGCTTATGGCTCGGCGGAAGCACAGATACGCAGTATTTT.

This sequence joins TRBV12-3 or TRBV12-4 and TRBJ1-4, with D hard to call. This CDR3 contains 14 residues. Between the trimmed V and J ends, which lost 2 bases and 8 bases, there was a span of 12 bases. The DNA of the CDR3 is TGTGCCAGCAGTTTAATAGGGCTTGGGGAAAAACTGTTTTTT. Encoded protein: CASSLIGLGEKLFF.

CDR3 in amino acids: CASSLTFERRGNTEAFF. CDR3 coding DNA: TGTGCCAGCAGCTTAACATTCGAGCGCCGGGGGAACACTGAAGCTTTCTTT. The chain carries TRBV7-2 and TRBJ1-1; D call uncertain. This CDR3 spans 17 amino acids. Trimming removed 2 bases from V and 1 base from J, with 17 bases in between. Germline assignment: CDR1 SGHTA and CDR2 FQGNSA.

The chain uses TRBV28 and TRBJ2-7; 9 bases fit TRBD1. Germline V gene sequence: CDR1 MDHEN, CDR2 SYDVKM. Trimming cost V 6 bases and J 4 bases; bases outside gene matches: 7. The CDR3 is 14 amino acids. The CDR3 here is CASSPTGGLYEQYF. CDR3 DNA: TGTGCCAGCAGCCCCACAGGGGGCCTTTACGAGCAGTACTTC.

This rearrangement joins TRBV29-1 to TRBJ1-2; 7 positions agree with TRBD1. Germline V lookup: CDR1 SQVTM, CDR2 ANQGSEA. This CDR3 has 12 amino acids. V lost 5 bases and J lost 3; bases outside the gene matches: 3. The DNA for the CDR3 is TGCAGCGTTCTACAGGGGTACTATGGCTACACCTTC. The encoded protein is CSVLQGYYGYTF.

The V and J genes are TRBV12-3 or TRBV12-4 and TRBJ2-7; D is perhaps TRBD2 (6 bases). This CDR3 is built from 13 residues. The V gene lost 5 bases and the J gene lost 2 bases, with 10 bases spanning the gap. CDR3 protein: CASSVDYAYEQYF. The CDR3 nucleotides read TGTGCCAGCAGTGTGGACTACGCCTACGAGCAGTACTTC.

The chain carries TRBV29-1 and TRBJ2-5; 7 bases agree with TRBD2. Losses at the gene ends were 7 bases for V and 2 bases for J; bases not matched to a gene: 13. The CDR3 length is 15 residues. CDR1 is SQVTM and CDR2 is ANQGSEA in the germline V gene. In DNA form, the CDR3 reads TGCAGCGCCAGAACGCTAGCGGAACGTCAAGAGACCCAGTACTTC. This gives the protein CSARTLAERQETQYF.

The V gene is TRBV5-1, the J gene TRBJ2-2, with 10 bases matching TRBD2. Germline lookup yields CDR1 SGHRS and CDR2 YFSETQ. This CDR3 comprises 16 residues. The ends lost 7 bases at V and 7 bases at J; junction bases unmatched: 13. The CDR3: CASQLSGRGPIGELFF. CDR3 coding DNA: TGCGCCAGCCAGCTGAGCGGGAGGGGACCCATCGGGGAGCTGTTTTTT.

The rearrangement joins TRBV20-1 to TRBJ2-5; D is uncertain. The germline V gene encodes CDR1 DFQATT and CDR2 SNEGSKA (reference sequence). This CDR3 has 11 residues. Trimming left V 6 bases short and J 2 bases short, with 7 bases between. Here the CDR3 DNA reads TGCAGTGCCACCAGTCAAGAGACCCAGTACTTC. Its protein is CSATSQETQYF.

The chain uses TRBV5-8 and TRBJ2-7; the D gene is possibly TRBD2 (5 bases). Germline lookup yields CDR1 SGHTS and CDR2 YDEGEE. The CDR3 contains 12 residues. V lost 5 bases to trimming and J lost 4 bases, with 10 bases between them. CDR3 amino acids: CASRSGRYEQYF. The CDR3 DNA follows: TGTGCCAGCAGATCGGGAAGATACGAGCAGTACTTC.

In DNA form, the CDR3 reads TGTGCCAGCAGCGTAGATGGGTTAAGGGGGACTGAAGCTTTCTTT. Its translation: CASSVDGLRGTEAFF. This chain joins TRBV9 and TRBJ1-1; D possibly corresponds to TRBD1 (6 bases). The CDR3 consists of 15 residues. V lost 0 bases, J lost 5 bases, and 14 bases lay in between. Germline-derived CDR1 and CDR2 are SGDLS and YYNGEE.

The chain couples TRBV7-9 to TRBJ2-5; no clear D gene. The CDR3 consists of 19 residues. CDR1 SEHNR and CDR2 FQNEAQ come from the germline V gene (reference sequence). Trimming took off 4 bases at V and 5 bases at J, with 29 bases between the two ends. DNA of the CDR3: TGTGCCAGCAGCTCCGCCGGTACATTCGTTAAAGCCTCGAGGGAGACCCAGTACTTC. Translation: CASSSAGTFVKASRETQYF.

CDR3 protein: CASSQRGHLLPTEAAFF. CDR3 in DNA: TGCGCCAGCAGCCAACGGGGACACCTACTACCCACCGAAGCAGCTTTCTTT. J is TRBJ1-1 and V is TRBV4-1; tentatively, D is TRBD1 (6 bases). The CDR3 totals 17 residues. V was clipped by 2 bases and J by 10 bases, with 26 bases between them. Germline values: CDR1 MGHRA, CDR2 YSYEKL.

This clonotype was seen a single time. V usage is TRBV7-9 and J usage is TRBJ1-2; no firm D call. The CDR3 is 14 residues long. Trimming took 5 bases from V and 5 from J, leaving 15 bases between them. The germline gives CDR1 SEHNR, CDR2 FQNEAQ (reference sequence). CDR3 bases: TGTGCCAGCAGCGTAAAAGGCGCCGGGTATGGCTACACCTTC. This translates into CASSVKGAGYGYTF.

The chain couples TRBV20-1 to TRBJ2-1; 8 bases fit TRBD2. The CDR3 extends over 13 amino acids. The ends lost 1 base at V and 10 bases at J; junction bases unmatched: 6. CDR1 and CDR2 from the germline V gene are DFQATT and SNEGSKA (reference sequence). This CDR3 is CSARGVRGREQFF. The CDR3 DNA reads TGCAGTGCTAGAGGAGTTCGCGGGAGGGAGCAGTTCTTC.

This chain connects TRBV20-1 to TRBJ1-1; no clear D. Germline lookup yields CDR1 DFQATT and CDR2 SNEGSKA (reference sequence). Trimming stripped 5 bases from V and 3 bases from J, with 13 bases between. The CDR3 is 13 amino acids. CDR3 sequence: CSAPRNGDTEAFF. CDR3 sequence (DNA): TGCAGTGCTCCTCGGAACGGCGACACTGAAGCTTTCTTT.

The V call is TRBV2, the J call TRBJ2-7; 7 bases match TRBD1. The germline gives CDR1 SNHLY, CDR2 FYNNEI. V trimming: 6 bases; J trimming: 5 bases; junction bases outside the gene matches: 7. The length of the CDR3 is 13 residues. CDR3 sequence: CASRATGYNEQYF. For the CDR3, the DNA is TGTGCCAGCAGGGCGACAGGGTATAACGAGCAGTACTTC.

The genes are TRBV4-1 and TRBJ1-3, with no clear D. V lost 0 bases and J lost 0, with 6 bases in between. This CDR3 has 15 residues. The V gene's germline CDR1 is MGHRA and CDR2 YSYEKL. Here the CDR3 DNA reads TGCGCCAGCAGCCAAGATTCGCGCTCTGGAAACACCATATATTTT. Protein product: CASSQDSRSGNTIYF.

The rearrangement uses TRBV5-1 and TRBJ2-7, with no clear D. This CDR3 is built from 12 residues. Germline V gene data show CDR1 as SGHRS and CDR2 as YFSETQ. The V end lost 1 base, the J end lost 7 bases, and 9 bases lay between the germline ends. CDR3 residues: CASSLYAREQYF. The CDR3 DNA sequence: TGCGCCAGCAGCTTGTACGCGCGTGAGCAGTACTTC.

The rearrangement links TRBV20-1 to TRBJ2-4; TRBD2 matches at 10 bases. Germline values: CDR1 DFQATT, CDR2 SNEGSKA (reference sequence). V lost 7 bases, J lost 5 bases, and 5 bases stayed unmatched. CDR3 size: 13 residues. This CDR3 is CSGAGGRENIQYF. The DNA of the CDR3 is TGCAGTGGAGCGGGAGGGAGGGAAAACATTCAGTACTTC.

The chain recombines TRBV14 with TRBJ1-4; no definite D call. This CDR3 is built from 15 residues. Trimming shortened V by 4 bases and J by 0 bases, and 9 bases separated the two germline ends. Germline V CDR1 and CDR2: SGHDN, FVKESK. The CDR3 DNA is TGTGCCAGCAGCCCTTGGGGAGCAACTAATGAAAAACTGTTTTTT. It codes for CASSPWGATNEKLFF.